This entry concerns a single T cell receptor beta chain. MiXCR, run by TCRdb on the RT-PCR reads, gives a single entry per CDR3 protein. The table has about 700,000 distinct CDR3 sequences, approximately 15% seen once; the top ten hold 3.6%. Trimming stripped 3 bases from V and 2 bases from J, with 10 bases between. This CDR3 comprises 15 residues. Germline CDR1 and CDR2: MNHEY and SMNVEV (reference sequence). This chain uses TRBV27 with TRBJ2-2; no reliable D call. The source of this sequence is a female donor in good health, serving as a healthy control. The sequenced sample consisted of memory CD4+ T cells from blood. The CDR3 region has the DNA TGTGCCAGCAGTTTGGGATTCCCCAACACCGGGGAGCTGTTTTTT. It yields the protein CASSLGFPNTGELFF.